The 30 T cell receptor beta chains below all came from one sample that was sequenced in a study of T-cell reconstitution after alpha-beta-depleted transplantation in children listed by TCRdb under 2016. The method was PCR. The reads were generated on an Illumina HiSeq 2500. Molecular barcoding was employed in the preparation of TCR libraries, with unique molecular identifiers being used to normalize TCRbeta repertoire quantification. The public sequencing data were trimmed at Q25 with fastp and processed into clonotypes with MiXCR by TCRdb, which kept only in-frame beta chains. Rows matching on CDR3 protein sequence are summarized as one entry with the most common DNA and genes. The sample table shows about 360,000 distinct CDR3 sequences, and about an eighth are seen once. Clones ranked in the top ten supply about 4.5% of the sample. The starting material was PBMCs, obtained from the stem cell graft. These receptor sequences come from a human donor who donated a stem cell graft to a child with Fanconi anemia.

This clonotype was observed many times. This sequence joins TRBV7-2 and TRBJ1-2, with 8 bases aligning to TRBD1. CDR1 and CDR2 from the germline V gene are SGHTA and FQGNSA. This CDR3 contains 14 residues. V gave up 6 bases and J gave up 6 bases; unmatched junction bases: 9. CDR3 residues: CASRTGQGDDGYTF. As DNA, the CDR3 is TGTGCCAGCAGGACCGGACAGGGTGATGATGGCTACACCTTC. Supplemented by reference TRBV7-2 and TRBJ1-2, the full variable domain reads GAGVSQSPSNKVTEKGKDVELRCDPISGHTALYWYRQSLGQGLEFLIYFQGNSAPDKSGLPSDRFSAERTGGSVSTLTIQRTQQEDSAVYLCASRTGQGDDGYTFGSGTRLTVV.

The rearrangement links TRBV27 to TRBJ2-3, with 8 bases identical to TRBD1. The germline gives CDR1 MNHEY, CDR2 SMNVEV (reference sequence). V shed 2 bases and J 5 bases; nucleotides not matched to a gene: 3. The CDR3 covers 14 residues. The CDR3, as DNA: TGTGCCAGCAGTTTACGGACAGGGAGAGATACGCAGTATTTT. Its translation: CASSLRTGRDTQYF.

This clonotype turned up a few times. CDR3 DNA: TGCGCCAGCAGCTTAACAGGGGACAATGTATTCAGTCACACTGAAGCTTTCTTT. Translation gives CASSLTGDNVFSHTEAFF. The chain employs TRBV5-1 and TRBJ1-1, with 7 nucleotides matching TRBD1. The CDR3 loop spans 18 amino acids. Germline CDR1 reads SGHRS; CDR2 reads YFSETQ. Losses at the gene ends were 2 bases for V and 3 bases for J; bases not matched to a gene: 16.

At least ten counts were recorded for this clonotype. This sequence joins TRBV25-1 and TRBJ1-1, with D maybe TRBD1 (5 bases). Trimming stripped 11 bases from V and 6 bases from J, with 13 bases between. CDR1 is MGHDK, CDR2 SYGVNS, per germline. The CDR3 loop spans 11 amino acids. CDR3 in DNA: TGTGCCTCTCGGGACTACCCTGAAGCTTTCTTT. Translating gives CASRDYPEAFF.

This rearrangement joins TRBV19 to TRBJ2-1; maybe TRBD1 (5 bases). The length of the CDR3 is 15 residues. V was trimmed by 4 bases and J by 3 bases, leaving 13 bases between them. Germline loops: CDR1 LNHDA, CDR2 SQIVND (reference sequence). The DNA for the CDR3 is TGTGCCAGTAGTACCCAGGCAGGGTACTACAATGAGCAGTTCTTC. The encoded protein is CASSTQAGYYNEQFF.

In this sample, this clonotype turned up a few times. The V call is TRBV20-1, the J call TRBJ2-1, with TRBD2 identical over 9 bases. The CDR3 consists of 13 residues. Germline V gene sequence: CDR1 DFQATT, CDR2 SNEGSKA (reference sequence). The CDR3 bases are TGCAGCAGCATAGCGGGGGCCCACAATGAGCAGTTCTTC. Encoded protein: CSSIAGAHNEQFF.

This clonotype came up many times. The V call is TRBV11-2, the J call TRBJ2-7; D possibly corresponds to TRBD1 (6 bases). This CDR3 is 15 amino acids long. Between the trimmed V and J ends, which lost 1 base and 7 bases, there was a span of 17 bases. In germline, CDR1 is SGHAT, CDR2 FQNNGV. CDR3 DNA sequence: TGTGCCAGCAGCTTAGCGGGGACCGCTCAGGGGGAGCAGTACTTC. Its translation is CASSLAGTAQGEQYF.

This clonotype was observed a handful of times. The genes are TRBV6-1 and TRBJ1-1; a possible D gene is TRBD1 (5 bases). Germline lookup yields CDR1 MNHNS and CDR2 SASEGT. The CDR3 covers 13 residues. Trimming left V 7 bases short and J 1 base short, with 10 bases between. CDR3 protein: CASKLGTNTEAFF. The CDR3 DNA sequence: TGTGCCAGCAAATTGGGGACGAACACTGAAGCTTTCTTT.

The CDR3 DNA is TGTGCCAGCAGTTTATTTGCCCTTCAGCCCCAGCATTTT. Translated: CASSLFALQPQHF. The genes are TRBV28 and TRBJ1-5, with D hard to call. The germline V gene has CDR1 MDHEN and CDR2 SYDVKM. With 1 base removed from V and 6 bases from J, the gap between germline ends came to 7 bases. The CDR3 extends over 13 amino acids. Full variable domain (rest looked up from reference TRBV28 and TRBJ1-5): DVKVTQSSRYLVKRTGEKVFLECVQDMDHENMFWYRQDPGLGLRLIYFSYDVKMKEKGDIPEGYSVSREKKERFSLILESASTNQTSMYLCASSLFALQPQHFGDGTRLSIL.

This clonotype was counted only a few times. The J gene is TRBJ2-3, the V gene TRBV30; D may be TRBD1 (5 bases). V dropped 4 bases and J dropped 9 bases, with 14 bases sitting between them. There are 12 residues in the CDR3. The V gene's germline CDR1 is GTSNPN and CDR2 SVGIG (reference sequence). The CDR3 DNA reads as TGTGCCTGGACAGGGTCGGGTAAGACGCAGTATTTT. It is translated as CAWTGSGKTQYF.

This clonotype was found a few times. The rearrangement uses TRBV5-1 and TRBJ1-4; D may be TRBD1 (6 bases). Germline V CDR1 and CDR2: SGHRS, YFSETQ. The V end lost 0 bases, the J end lost 7 bases, and 13 bases lay between the germline ends. The CDR3 consists of 15 residues. The CDR3 nucleotides read TGCGCCAGCAGCTTGGGACTACAGGGATTTGAAAAACTGTTTTTT. Protein: CASSLGLQGFEKLFF.

The V and J genes are TRBV7-3 and TRBJ1-2; no definite D call. V lost 1 base, J lost 10 bases, and 10 bases lay in between. From germline, CDR1 is SGHTA and CDR2 FQGTGA. CDR3 length equals 12 residues. CDR3 region: CASSLNGEDYTF. In nucleotides, the CDR3 is TGTGCCAGCAGCTTAAACGGGGAGGACTACACCTTC.

This clonotype was detected only a few times. The V gene is TRBV12-3 or TRBV12-4, the J gene TRBJ1-1; D unclear. The CDR3 covers 15 residues. The V end was cut by 3 bases, the J end by 0 bases, with 11 bases between. Here the CDR3 reads CASSLLRELNTEAFF. CDR3 sequence (DNA): TGTGCCAGCAGTTTGCTCCGAGAGCTGAACACTGAAGCTTTCTTT.

The chain carries TRBV4-2 and TRBJ2-2, with D perhaps matching TRBD2 (6 bases). Germline V gives CDR1 LGHNA, CDR2 YNFKEQ. CDR3 length: 14 residues. V was clipped by 4 bases and J by 6 bases, with 12 bases between them. The CDR3 DNA sequence: TGTGCCAGCAGCCTCGGGAGCTCGGCCGGGGAGCTGTTTTTT. Translating gives CASSLGSSAGELFF.

The chain uses TRBV2 and TRBJ1-5; the match to TRBD1 covers 7 bases. V gave up 4 bases and J gave up 4 bases; unmatched junction bases: 4. The CDR3 is 14 residues long. Germline assignment: CDR1 SNHLY and CDR2 FYNNEI. The CDR3 nucleotides are TGTGCCAGCAGTGGCGGGACAGAAAATCAGCCCCAGCATTTT. It specifies CASSGGTENQPQHF. Drawing the rest from reference TRBV2 and TRBJ1-5, the complete variable domain is EPEVTQTPSHQVTQMGQEVILRCVPISNHLYFYWYRQILGQKVEFLVSFYNNEISEKSEIFDDQFSVERPDGSNFTLKIRSTKLEDSAMYFCASSGGTENQPQHFGDGTRLSIL.

This clonotype was detected a few times. V and J are TRBV27 and TRBJ2-1; possible D gene TRBD1, 5 bases. The germline V gene encodes CDR1 MNHEY and CDR2 SMNVEV (reference sequence). Trimming pared 5 bases from V and 4 bases from J, leaving 18 bases between. This CDR3 has 16 amino acids. CDR3 sequence: CASSLTQGLGYNEQFF. The CDR3 DNA sequence: TGTGCCAGCAGTCTTACCCAGGGCTTAGGTTACAATGAGCAGTTCTTC.

This clonotype turned up a few times. The J gene is TRBJ2-1, the V gene TRBV5-1; no clear D. V dropped 3 bases and J dropped 6 bases, with 13 bases sitting between them. This CDR3 spans 14 amino acids. Germline V CDR1 and CDR2: SGHRS, YFSETQ. The CDR3 bases are TGCGCCAGCAGCTCACTGCCGGGCCGCAATGAGCAGTTCTTC. As protein: CASSSLPGRNEQFF. Using reference TRBV5-1 and TRBJ2-1 for the parts outside the CDR3, the full variable domain is KAGVTQTPRYLIKTRGQQVTLSCSPISGHRSVSWYQQTPGQGLQFLFEYFSETQRNKGNFPGRFSGRQFSNSRSEMNVSTLELGDSALYLCASSSLPGRNEQFFGPGTRLTVL.

The CDR3 nucleotides are TGCAGTGCTATTGGGACAGGGTTTACCCAGTACTTC. Its protein product is CSAIGTGFTQYF. This sequence joins TRBV20-1 and TRBJ2-5, with 9 bases that match TRBD1. The V and J ends lost 4 bases and 8 bases, in that order; junction bases with no gene match: 5. CDR3 length equals 12 residues. Germline assignment: CDR1 DFQATT and CDR2 SNEGSKA (reference sequence).

This clonotype was seen a handful of times. The chain links TRBV7-2 to TRBJ1-1; TRBD1 agrees at 10 bases. V gave up 8 bases and J gave up 3 bases; unmatched junction bases: 9. This CDR3 contains 15 residues. Germline CDR1 reads SGHTA; CDR2 reads FQGNSA. This CDR3 is CASGPHGTGDTEAFF. The CDR3 coding sequence is TGTGCCAGCGGCCCGCATGGGACAGGGGACACTGAAGCTTTCTTT.

This clonotype occurred a few times. V and J are TRBV28 and TRBJ1-1; 7 bases are shared with TRBD1. The germline gives CDR1 MDHEN, CDR2 SYDVKM. The CDR3 extends over 16 amino acids. Germline trimming cut 2 bases from V and 0 bases from J; bases unmatched to any gene: 6. CDR3 amino acids: CASSLHRDSMNTEAFF. The CDR3 region has the DNA TGTGCCAGCAGTTTACACCGGGACAGCATGAACACTGAAGCTTTCTTT.

This clonotype has only a few counts. This chain connects TRBV20-1 to TRBJ1-1; D call uncertain. The CDR3 runs to 12 residues. V shed 1 base and J shed 10 bases, with 13 bases lying between them. Germline CDR1 and CDR2: DFQATT and SNEGSKA (reference sequence). CDR3 bases: TGCAGTGCTAGAGCAGGCCACGGATTAGCTTTCTTT. Its protein is CSARAGHGLAFF.

This chain connects TRBV20-1 to TRBJ1-6; unclear D gene. CDR1 is DFQATT and CDR2 is SNEGSKA in the germline V gene (reference sequence). This CDR3 spans 14 amino acids. The V end was cut by 5 bases, the J end by 5 bases, with 13 bases between. DNA of the CDR3: TGCAGTGCTCCCGTTGGAGGTGATAATTCACCCCTCCACTTT. It is translated as CSAPVGGDNSPLHF.

This clonotype came up a few times. The chain combines TRBV18 with TRBJ2-3; D not resolved. V lost 5 bases to trimming and J lost 8 bases, with 26 bases between them. The CDR3 has 17 amino acids. Germline V gene data show CDR1 as KGHSH and CDR2 as LQKENI. This CDR3 reads CASSINRPRQKTGTQYF. The CDR3, as DNA: TGTGCCAGCTCAATCAACCGGCCGAGACAAAAGACGGGTACGCAGTATTTT.

Note on this clonotype: The junction departs from germline at one end; a sequencing error may be responsible. This rearrangement joins TRBV29-1 to TRBJ1-2, with D perhaps matching TRBD1 (5 bases). This CDR3 has 18 residues. Germline V gene sequence: CDR1 SQVTM, CDR2 ANQGSEA. Written as DNA, the CDR3 is TGCAGCGTTGGACAGCTTCCTACCCCGGGAGCGTCCAACTATGGCCACACCTTC. It specifies CSVGQLPTPGASNYGHTF.

Ten or more counts support this clonotype. The CDR3 DNA reads as TGTGCCAGCCGGGACAGCACGTCGAACACTGAAGCTTTCTTT. Its protein is CASRDSTSNTEAFF. The V and J genes are TRBV28 and TRBJ1-1; 7 bases match TRBD1. The J segment lost 1 base and the V segment lost 8 bases, leaving 7 bases of the junction unmatched. Germline CDR1 is MDHEN and CDR2 is SYDVKM. The CDR3 extends over 14 amino acids.

The chain is built from TRBV7-9 and TRBJ1-3; D is ambiguous. The CDR3 has 16 amino acids. CDR1 is SEHNR and CDR2 is FQNEAQ in the germline V gene (reference sequence). The ends were cut back, 2 bases at V and 4 bases at J, with 15 bases in the middle. The CDR3 bases are TGTGCCAGCAGCTTAAGGAGCCCGGCTGGGGGAAACACCATATATTTT. Translation gives CASSLRSPAGGNTIYF. Full variable domain (remainder filled in from reference TRBV7-9 and TRBJ1-3): DTGVSQNPRHKITKRGQNVTFRCDPISEHNRLYWYRQTLGQGPEFLTYFQNEAQLEKSRLLSDRFSAERPKGSFSTLEIQRTEQGDSAMYLCASSLRSPAGGNTIYFGEGSWLTVV.

This clonotype was counted ten times or more. The V and J genes are TRBV7-9 and TRBJ2-1; TRBD2 agrees at 11 bases. V shed 7 bases, J shed 7 bases, and the junction held 6 bases outside the gene matches. Germline values: CDR1 SEHNR, CDR2 FQNEAQ (reference sequence). The CDR3 has 14 amino acids. The CDR3 sequence is CASKGLAVGNEQFF. The CDR3 nucleotides are TGTGCCAGCAAGGGACTAGCGGTAGGGAATGAGCAGTTCTTC. Variable domain in full (rest from reference TRBV7-9 and TRBJ2-1): DTGVSQNPRHKITKRGQNVTFRCDPISEHNRLYWYRQTLGQGPEFLTYFQNEAQLEKSRLLSDRFSAERPKGSFSTLEIQRTEQGDSAMYLCASKGLAVGNEQFFGPGTRLTVL.

A few counts support this clonotype. The chain joins TRBV7-2 to TRBJ1-5; D perhaps matches TRBD1 (6 bases). In germline, CDR1 is SGHTA, CDR2 FQGNSA. The CDR3 is 15 amino acids. V was cut by 4 bases and J by 4 bases, with 14 bases left in between. As DNA, the CDR3 is TGTGCCAGCAGCTACGAGGACAGTATTAATCAGCCCCAGCATTTT. Translated, it gives CASSYEDSINQPQHF.

This clonotype was recorded a few times. This chain links TRBV5-5 with TRBJ2-1, with no clear D. V lost 7 bases to trimming and J lost 4 bases, with 9 bases between them. The CDR3 is made up of 12 amino acids. The germline V gene encodes CDR1 SGHKS and CDR2 YYEKEE (reference sequence). The CDR3 nucleotides read TGTGCCAGCGGACCATCGTACAATGAGCAGTTCTTC. Amino acid sequence: CASGPSYNEQFF.

The chain employs TRBV27 and TRBJ2-2; D remains unclear. Trimming left V 4 bases short and J 3 bases short, with 6 bases between. This CDR3 is 13 amino acids long. CDR1 is MNHEY, CDR2 SMNVEV, per germline (reference sequence). This CDR3 is CASSWGYTGELFF. As DNA, the CDR3 is TGTGCCAGCAGTTGGGGATACACCGGGGAGCTGTTTTTT.